This T cell receptor beta chain was profiled in a study of cytomegalovirus exposure and HLA in healthy donors. Study-level background: In an early release, HLA-typed donors contributed tens of millions of unique TCR sequences. Study findings and constraints: Analysis performed later found approximately 17,000 TCR beta sequences associated with HLA alleles at 0.05 false discovery rate. Overall, 164 TCR beta chains were annotated as cytomegalovirus-associated. On later analysis, the bulk of CMV-associated TCR beta chains appeared to be HLA-restricted.

For this clone: Its antigen is not known.

Use of 60 Vbeta and 13 Jbeta primers characterized the PCR. Sequencing used immunoSEQ multiplex PCR; TCRdb keeps in-frame clones, though not all of them. The data contain about 160,000 clones, about 65% of them seen just once; the ten biggest clones take up approximately 2.8%. This clonotype originated in a woman aged 25 to 39 in good health and CMV-seronegative. Sequenced input: PBMCs.

CDR3 in amino acids: CASRSDKRDTQYF. The CDR3 region has the DNA TGTGCCAGCAGGTCGGACAAGAGGGATACGCAGTATTTT. The rearrangement joins TRBV28 to TRBJ2-3; a weak D match, TRBD1 (5 bases). The germline gives CDR1 MDHEN, CDR2 SYDVKM. The V gene lost 6 bases and the J gene lost 6 bases, with 13 bases spanning the gap. This CDR3 region has 13 residues.